This record looks at one T cell receptor beta chain sequence and its context. Antigen unknown. In germline, CDR1 is SGHRS, CDR2 YFSETQ. V was clipped by 5 bases and J by 3 bases; unmatched bases: 4. This CDR3 is built from 15 residues. The data were taken from a study of shared clonotypes between healthy human individuals. The CD4+ fraction was divided into a CD45RA+ naive subset and a CD45RA-negative memory subset. The assay used deep level. Libraries were prepared by immunoSEQ multiplex PCR; TCRdb keeps only in-frame clonotypes and omits some of them. Of around 1.5 million clones in the sample, around 98% were seen once. Study findings and constraints: Compared with clonotypes that all four donors shared, non-shared clonotypes had lower generation probabilities. A handful of donors had around 5% of their naive CD4 clonotypes in common.

This TCR was recovered from a man under 40 in good health. The chain combines TRBV5-1 with TRBJ2-2, with TRBD1 matching over 10 bases. The sample consisted of naive CD4+ T cells sorted from blood. As for subset: CD45RA+ positively selected. CDR3 coding DNA: TGCGCCAGCAGTCGTGGGACAGGGGACACCGGGGAGCTGTTTTTT. This encodes CASSRGTGDTGELFF.